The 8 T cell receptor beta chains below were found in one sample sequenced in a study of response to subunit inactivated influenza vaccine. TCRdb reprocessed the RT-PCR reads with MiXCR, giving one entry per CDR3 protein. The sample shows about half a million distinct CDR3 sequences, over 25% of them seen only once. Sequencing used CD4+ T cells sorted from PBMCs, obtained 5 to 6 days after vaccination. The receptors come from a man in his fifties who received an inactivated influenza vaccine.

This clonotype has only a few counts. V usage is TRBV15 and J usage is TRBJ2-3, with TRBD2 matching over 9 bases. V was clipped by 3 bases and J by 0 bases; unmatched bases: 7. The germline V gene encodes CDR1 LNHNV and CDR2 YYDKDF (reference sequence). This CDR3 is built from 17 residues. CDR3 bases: TGTGCCACCAGCAGCGGGAGGCGGGAGGGAAGCACAGATACGCAGTATTTT. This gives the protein CATSSGRREGSTDTQYF.

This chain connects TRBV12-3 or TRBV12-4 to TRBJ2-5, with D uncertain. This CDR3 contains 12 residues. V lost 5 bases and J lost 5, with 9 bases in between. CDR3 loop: CASSAGPETQYF. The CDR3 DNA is TGTGCCAGCAGTGCCGGGCCCGAGACCCAGTACTTC.

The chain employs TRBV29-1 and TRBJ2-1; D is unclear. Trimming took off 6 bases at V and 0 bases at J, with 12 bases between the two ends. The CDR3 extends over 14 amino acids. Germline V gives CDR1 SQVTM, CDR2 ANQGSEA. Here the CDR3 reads CSVFDTSSYNEQFF. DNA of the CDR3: TGCAGCGTCTTTGACACGAGCTCCTACAATGAGCAGTTCTTC.

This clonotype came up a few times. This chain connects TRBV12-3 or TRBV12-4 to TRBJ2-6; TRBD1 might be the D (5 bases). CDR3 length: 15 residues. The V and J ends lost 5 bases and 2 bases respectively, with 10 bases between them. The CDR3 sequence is CASSAGNTGANVLTF. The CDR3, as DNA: TGTGCCAGCAGTGCAGGGAATACTGGGGCCAACGTCCTGACTTTC.

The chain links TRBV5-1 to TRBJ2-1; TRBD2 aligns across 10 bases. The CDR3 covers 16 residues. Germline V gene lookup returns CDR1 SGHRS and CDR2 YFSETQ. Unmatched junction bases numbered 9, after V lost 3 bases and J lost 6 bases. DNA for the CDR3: TGCGCCAGCAGCTCAGAAGCGGGGGGGCCGGGCAATGAGCAGTTCTTC. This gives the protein CASSSEAGGPGNEQFF. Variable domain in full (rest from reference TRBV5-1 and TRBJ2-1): KAGVTQTPRYLIKTRGQQVTLSCSPISGHRSVSWYQQTPGQGLQFLFEYFSETQRNKGNFPGRFSGRQFSNSRSEMNVSTLELGDSALYLCASSSEAGGPGNEQFFGPGTRLTVL.

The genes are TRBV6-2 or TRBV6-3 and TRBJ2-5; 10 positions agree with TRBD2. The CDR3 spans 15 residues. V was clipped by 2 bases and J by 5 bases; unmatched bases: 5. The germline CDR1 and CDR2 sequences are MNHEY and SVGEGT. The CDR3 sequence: CASSYGSGRFETQYF. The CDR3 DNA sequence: TGTGCCAGCAGTTACGGTAGCGGGAGGTTTGAGACCCAGTACTTC.

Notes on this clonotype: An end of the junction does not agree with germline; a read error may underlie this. CDR3 sequence: CASSVDGRGAGTDTQYF. CDR3 nucleotides: TGTGCCAGCAGCGTAGACGGGCGGGGGGCTGGCACAGATACGCAGTATTTT. This rearrangement joins TRBV11-2 to TRBJ2-3; the match to TRBD2 covers 8 bases. Germline-derived CDR1 and CDR2 are SGHAT and FQNNGV. This CDR3 is 17 amino acids long. The full variable domain, completed using reference TRBV11-2 and TRBJ2-3, is EAGVAQSPRYKIIEKRQSVAFWCNPISGHATLYWYQQILGQGPKLLIQFQNNGVVDDSQLPKDRFSAERLKGVDSTLKIQPAKLEDSAVYLCASSVDGRGAGTDTQYFGPGTRLTVL.

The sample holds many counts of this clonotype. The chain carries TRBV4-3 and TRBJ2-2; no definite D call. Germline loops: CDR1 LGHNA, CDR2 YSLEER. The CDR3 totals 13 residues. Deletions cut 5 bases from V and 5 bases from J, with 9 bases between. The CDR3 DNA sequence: TGCGCCAGCAGCAGACAAGGGACCGGGGAGCTGTTTTTT. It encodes CASSRQGTGELFF.